This TCR beta chain comes out of a study of CD8+ T cells in alopecia areata. Study-wide results and caveats: Affected lesional scalp, above all in alopecia totalis/universalis, was more clonal than normal scalp. Resident alphabeta T cells of normal skin are also sequenced in scalp samples.

Once RNA had been extracted, it was reverse transcribed into cDNA to act as the sequencing template. Clones were read by immunoSEQ multiplex PCR, and TCRdb kept only the in-frame ones, dropping some. The table shows approximately 150,000 clones, with around 57% occurring only once. For this clone: Its specificity is unknown.

Per germline, CDR1 MNHNS and CDR2 SASEGT. With 6 bases removed from V and 4 bases from J, the gap between germline ends came to 9 bases. The CDR3 contains 12 residues. The specimen was CD4+ T cells sorted from blood. The chain links TRBV6-1 to TRBJ1-2; D unclear. The sequence derives from a human donor in good health. CDR3 sequence: CASSRALYGYTF. The CDR3 bases are TGTGCCAGCAGCCGGGCGCTCTATGGCTACACCTTC.